The 27 T cell receptor beta chains below were found in one sample sequenced in a study of OX40 agonist ivuxolimab in advanced cancers. Using immunoSEQ multiplex PCR, the repertoire was profiled, and TCRdb retains in-frame clones only, with some absent. The table lists about 25,000 clones, around 81% of them singletons. The source was CD4+ or CD8+ T cells sorted from blood, collected in a trial of the OX40 agonist ivuxolimab. The receptors here all came from an adult with an advanced solid tumor such as melanoma, head and neck, liver or kidney cancer.

The chain uses TRBV7-3 and TRBJ2-1; 7 nucleotides agree with TRBD2. CDR1 is SGHTA, CDR2 FQGTGA, per germline. The CDR3 contains 16 residues. J was trimmed by 6 bases and V by 4 bases; bases with no gene match: 12. This chain's CDR3 is CASSWGYSGPLNEQFF. In DNA form, the CDR3 reads TGTGCCAGCAGCTGGGGGTATAGCGGGCCTCTCAATGAGCAGTTCTTC.

This clone was detected only a few times. V usage is TRBV7-8 and J usage is TRBJ2-3, with 8 positions matching TRBD2. The CDR3 contains 16 residues. Germline lookup yields CDR1 SGHVS and CDR2 FQNEAQ. The V segment lost 1 base and the J segment 2 bases; nucleotides outside the gene matches: 5. CDR3 DNA: TGTGCCAGCAGCTTAGGGTTAGCGGGGTACACAGATACGCAGTATTTT. Translating it yields CASSLGLAGYTDTQYF.

V is TRBV7-3 and J is TRBJ2-5, with 8 bases identical to TRBD2. Germline CDR1 is SGHTA and CDR2 is FQGTGA. The CDR3 consists of 13 residues. Germline trimming cut 2 bases from V and 4 bases from J; bases unmatched to any gene: 0. The CDR3, as DNA: TGTGCCAGCAGCTTAGCGGGGGGAGAGACCCAGTACTTC. This gives the protein CASSLAGGETQYF.

The V gene is TRBV6-5, the J gene TRBJ2-7; 10 bases match TRBD2. The CDR3 runs to 16 residues. V lost 2 bases and J lost 0; bases outside the gene matches: 4. Germline V gene sequence: CDR1 MNHEY, CDR2 SVGAGI. In nucleotides, the CDR3 is TGTGCCAGCAGTTACCTAGCGGGGGACCCCTCCTACGAGCAGTACTTC. Translating it yields CASSYLAGDPSYEQYF.

The J gene is TRBJ2-1, the V gene TRBV27; 9 nucleotides agree with TRBD2. Germline assignment: CDR1 MNHEY and CDR2 SMNVEV (reference sequence). The CDR3 sequence is 13 residues long. V was clipped by 3 bases and J by 10 bases; unmatched bases: 4. The chain's CDR3 is CASSFPGLAEQFF. The CDR3 DNA is TGTGCCAGCAGTTTTCCGGGACTAGCAGAGCAGTTCTTC.

This clone was observed a few times. The J gene is TRBJ1-1, the V gene TRBV7-6; no definite D call. Deletions cut 5 bases from V and 1 base from J, with 8 bases between. CDR1 is SGHVS and CDR2 is FNYEAQ in the germline V gene. CDR3 length: 13 residues. The CDR3 here is CASSKGRNTEAFF. The CDR3 DNA is TGTGCCAGCAGCAAGGGTAGGAACACTGAAGCTTTCTTT.

The chain is built from TRBV27 and TRBJ1-5; D perhaps matches TRBD1 (6 bases). V lost 5 bases and J lost 6, with 14 bases in between. The length of the CDR3 is 14 residues. CDR1 and CDR2 from the germline V gene are MNHEY and SMNVEV (reference sequence). CDR3 coding DNA: TGTGCCAGCAGTCCCACAGGGTCGGGTCAGCCCCAGCATTTT. Protein sequence: CASSPTGSGQPQHF.

This chain links TRBV5-4 with TRBJ2-1; 12 bases match TRBD1. The CDR3 is 16 amino acids. Germline V lookup: CDR1 SGHNT, CDR2 YYREEE (reference sequence). J lost 6 bases, V lost 4 bases, and 8 bases had no gene match. CDR3 bases: TGTGCCAGCAGCGTGGGGACAGGGGGCTTAATCAATGAGCAGTTCTTC. Translating it yields CASSVGTGGLINEQFF.

The V call is TRBV30, the J call TRBJ2-1; D gene uncertain. The V end was cut by 4 bases, the J end by 6 bases, with 10 bases between. Germline loops: CDR1 GTSNPN, CDR2 SVGIG (reference sequence). The CDR3 totals 12 residues. CDR3 sequence (DNA): TGTGCCTGGAAAGGGATGAGCAATGAGCAGTTCTTC. Its protein is CAWKGMSNEQFF. Complete variable domain (other parts from reference TRBV30 and TRBJ2-1): SQTIHQWPATLVQPVGSPLSLECTVEGTSNPNLYWYRQAAGRGLQLLFYSVGIGQISSEVPQNLSASRPQDRQFILSSKKLLLSDSGFYLCAWKGMSNEQFFGPGTRLTVL.

The chain links TRBV7-3 to TRBJ2-2; D perhaps matches TRBD2 (5 bases). CDR1 and CDR2 from the germline V gene are SGHTA and FQGTGA. The CDR3 sequence is 13 residues long. Deletions cut 3 bases from V and 5 bases from J, with 7 bases between. The chain's CDR3 is CASSFGVTGELFF. As DNA, the CDR3 is TGTGCCAGCAGCTTCGGGGTTACCGGGGAGCTGTTTTTT.

CDR3 nucleotides: TGTGCCAGCAGCCTCCGCGCTAGCAACAATGAGCAGTTCTTC. Translation: CASSLRASNNEQFF. The chain carries TRBV5-8 and TRBJ2-1; maybe TRBD2 (5 bases). The CDR3 totals 14 residues. Trimming shortened V by 4 bases and J by 5 bases, and 13 bases separated the two germline ends. Germline CDR1 and CDR2: SGHTS and YDEGEE.

The V call is TRBV7-8, the J call TRBJ2-7; D may be TRBD1 (5 bases). Germline V lookup: CDR1 SGHVS, CDR2 FQNEAQ. This CDR3 spans 14 amino acids. The V and J ends lost 5 bases and 2 bases respectively, with 13 bases between them. In nucleotides, the CDR3 is TGTGCCAGCAGCCCATGGATAGGGGCCTACGAGCAGTACTTC. Amino acids: CASSPWIGAYEQYF. The full variable domain, its missing parts supplied by reference TRBV7-8 and TRBJ2-7, is GAGVSQSPRYKVAKRGQDVALRCDPISGHVSLFWYQQALGQGPEFLTYFQNEAQLDKSGLPSDRFFAERPEGSVSTLKIQRTQQEDSAVYLCASSPWIGAYEQYFGPGTRLTVT.

The rearrangement joins TRBV9 to TRBJ2-7; 11 nucleotides align to TRBD2. The CDR3 loop spans 15 amino acids. The J segment lost 3 bases and the V segment lost 0 bases, leaving 2 bases of the junction unmatched. Germline V gives CDR1 SGDLS, CDR2 YYNGEE. Here the CDR3 reads CASSVGLAGNYEQYF. Written as DNA, the CDR3 is TGTGCCAGCAGCGTAGGACTAGCGGGGAACTACGAGCAGTACTTC.

V gene TRBV13 combines with J gene TRBJ1-2; D uncertain. Germline-derived CDR1 and CDR2 are PRHDT and FYEKMQ (reference sequence). The ends were cut back, 3 bases at V and 2 bases at J, with 7 bases in the middle. The CDR3 loop spans 13 amino acids. The CDR3 region is CASSFGRNYGYTF. Here the CDR3 DNA reads TGTGCCAGCAGCTTTGGGCGGAACTATGGCTACACCTTC.

This chain connects TRBV15 to TRBJ1-1; D perhaps matches TRBD1 (6 bases). Germline V gene sequence: CDR1 LNHNV, CDR2 YYDKDF (reference sequence). The germline V and J ends were trimmed by 5 bases and 0 bases, with 13 bases remaining between them. The CDR3 contains 15 residues. The CDR3 spells CATSPLQGLNTEAFF. DNA of the CDR3: TGTGCCACCAGCCCATTACAGGGTTTGAACACTGAAGCTTTCTTT.

J is TRBJ1-2 and V is TRBV7-3; weak D call: TRBD1 (6 bases). Germline values: CDR1 SGHTA, CDR2 FQGTGA. The CDR3 has 16 residues. V was trimmed by 5 bases and J by 6 bases, leaving 22 bases between them. The CDR3 DNA follows: TGTGCCAGCAGCCCTGGAGGGGGGGCCCTGGGTCATGGCTACACCTTC. Translated: CASSPGGGALGHGYTF. Full variable domain (rest looked up from reference TRBV7-3 and TRBJ1-2): GAGVSQTPSNKVTEKGKYVELRCDPISGHTALYWYRQSLGQGPEFLIYFQGTGAADDSGLPNDRFFAVRPEGSVSTLKIQRTERGDSAVYLCASSPGGGALGHGYTFGSGTRLTVV.

The chain joins TRBV10-3 to TRBJ2-7; TRBD1 is a possible D gene (6 bases). Trimming left V 2 bases short and J 2 bases short, with 16 bases between. Germline CDR1 reads ENHRY; CDR2 reads SYGVKD. This CDR3 is built from 16 residues. The CDR3 region is CAISETPNRDAYEQYF. The CDR3 DNA reads as TGTGCCATCAGTGAGACTCCCAACAGGGACGCCTACGAGCAGTACTTC.

As to this clone: The junction shows a germline mismatch at one end, possibly a read error. This rearrangement joins TRBV13 to TRBJ2-2; D may be TRBD1 (6 bases). Germline V CDR1 and CDR2: PRHDT, FYEKMQ (reference sequence). This CDR3 is 15 amino acids long. CDR3 DNA: TGTGCCAGCAGCCTAGGGGGTTTGGGTTCCGGGGAGCTGTTTTTT. It is translated as CASSLGGLGSGELFF.

This clone turned up a few times. The CDR3 DNA follows: TGTGCCAGCAGCTTGGTCGGGGACTCCTACGAGCAGTACTTC. It translates to CASSLVGDSYEQYF. The chain couples TRBV7-8 to TRBJ2-7; maybe TRBD2 (5 bases). Germline CDR1 reads SGHVS; CDR2 reads FQNEAQ. The CDR3 is 14 residues long. V was pared by 3 bases and J by 0 bases, with 9 bases between. Combining the CDR3 with reference TRBV7-8 and TRBJ2-7 gives the whole variable domain GAGVSQSPRYKVAKRGQDVALRCDPISGHVSLFWYQQALGQGPEFLTYFQNEAQLDKSGLPSDRFFAERPEGSVSTLKIQRTQQEDSAVYLCASSLVGDSYEQYFGPGTRLTVT.

This chain connects TRBV5-1 to TRBJ2-7; D not resolved. The ends were cut back, 2 bases at V and 1 base at J, with 13 bases in the middle. The CDR3 is 15 residues long. Germline CDR1 and CDR2: SGHRS and YFSETQ. This CDR3 is CASSFGGWPSYEQYF. The CDR3 nucleotides read TGCGCCAGCAGCTTCGGTGGGTGGCCTTCCTACGAGCAGTACTTC. Full variable domain (missing parts from reference TRBV5-1 and TRBJ2-7): KAGVTQTPRYLIKTRGQQVTLSCSPISGHRSVSWYQQTPGQGLQFLFEYFSETQRNKGNFPGRFSGRQFSNSRSEMNVSTLELGDSALYLCASSFGGWPSYEQYFGPGTRLTVT.

The V gene is TRBV19, the J gene TRBJ1-1; D uncertain. CDR3 length equals 15 residues. Germline assignment: CDR1 LNHDA and CDR2 SQIVND (reference sequence). The germline V and J ends were trimmed by 1 base and 4 bases, with 13 bases remaining between them. The CDR3 here is CASSIGIGSITEAFF. CDR3 coding DNA: TGTGCCAGTAGTATAGGTATAGGCTCTATCACTGAAGCTTTCTTT.

The V call is TRBV4-2, the J call TRBJ1-1; no clear D. The germline V gene has CDR1 LGHNA and CDR2 YNFKEQ. Trimming took off 4 bases at V and 1 base at J, with 13 bases between the two ends. CDR3 length: 15 residues. The CDR3 coding sequence is TGTGCCAGCAGCCTGGCTGAACCGTGGAACACTGAAGCTTTCTTT. Translation: CASSLAEPWNTEAFF.

The gene calls are TRBV28 and TRBJ2-1; 8 bases align to TRBD2. Germline lookup yields CDR1 MDHEN and CDR2 SYDVKM. The CDR3 contains 14 residues. The junction had 7 bases not matched to a gene; V was cut back by 4 bases and J by 8 bases. The CDR3 DNA reads as TGTGCCAGCAGTTCCGGGACTAGGGTCGATGAGCAGTTCTTC. Amino acids: CASSSGTRVDEQFF. The variable domain in full, with the rest retrieved from reference TRBV28 and TRBJ2-1, is DVKVTQSSRYLVKRTGEKVFLECVQDMDHENMFWYRQDPGLGLRLIYFSYDVKMKEKGDIPEGYSVSREKKERFSLILESASTNQTSMYLCASSSGTRVDEQFFGPGTRLTVL.

This clone came up once. The genes are TRBV5-1 and TRBJ2-1; D gene ambiguous. Germline assignment: CDR1 SGHRS and CDR2 YFSETQ. Deletions cut 1 base from V and 0 bases from J, with 14 bases between. CDR3 length equals 17 residues. This CDR3 is CASSLMGHPSSYNEQFF. Here the CDR3 DNA reads TGCGCCAGCAGCTTGATGGGCCACCCCAGCTCCTACAATGAGCAGTTCTTC.

J is TRBJ2-2 and V is TRBV6-4; 7 bases fit TRBD1. The V gene end was trimmed by 5 bases and the J gene end by 6 bases; junction bases not matched to a gene: 6. CDR3 length equals 14 residues. CDR1 and CDR2 (germline): MRHNA, SNTAGT. The CDR3 loop reads CASSTGVSPGELFF. DNA for the CDR3: TGTGCCAGCAGTACAGGGGTCTCCCCCGGGGAGCTGTTTTTT.

There are many counts of this clone. The chain is built from TRBV6-1 and TRBJ2-5, with 8 bases identical to TRBD2. The junction had 8 bases not matched to a gene; V was cut back by 6 bases and J by 2 bases. The CDR3 totals 15 residues. Germline V gene data show CDR1 as MNHNS and CDR2 as SASEGT. In DNA, the CDR3 is TGTGCCAGCAGCACGGTCGGGGGGGGGCAAGAGACCCAGTACTTC. Amino acids: CASSTVGGGQETQYF.

CDR3 DNA: TGTGCCAGCAGTGCTCTAGCGGGGGACACCGGGGAGCTGTTTTTT. Its protein product is CASSALAGDTGELFF. The chain carries TRBV6-4 and TRBJ2-2, with 10 positions matching TRBD2. The CDR3 covers 15 residues. J gave up 3 bases and V 4 bases, and 2 bases lay outside the gene matches. Germline V gene lookup returns CDR1 MRHNA and CDR2 SNTAGT.